This TCR beta chain comes out of a study of blood T cell repertoires in COVID-19. Study background: Italy, Spain and the United States were the sources of the convalescent and acute COVID-19 samples.

Recruits, aged about 18 to 100 years, lived in about two dozen US areas. Participant-reported clinical history was the basis for cohort assignment. The assay was immunoSEQ multiplex PCR, and TCRdb's table has in-frame clones only and misses some. Of approximately 300,000 clones listed, 92% are singletons. V gave up 5 bases and J gave up 11 bases, with 10 bases separating them. CDR1 is MNHEY and CDR2 is SVGEGT in the germline V gene. The CDR3 extends over 11 amino acids. The clonotype originates from a woman in her 30s who had recovered from COVID-19. The chain uses TRBV6-2 or TRBV6-3 and TRBJ1-5; perhaps TRBD1 as D (5 bases). Sequencing used PBMCs or T cells enriched from blood (not recorded which). DNA of the CDR3: TGTGCCAGCAGTATCCCAGGGACCCAGCATTTT. Protein: CASSIPGTQHF.